The 17 T cell receptor beta chains below all came from one sample that was sequenced in a study of siplizumab effects on memory and regulatory T cells. The data were produced by immunoSEQ multiplex PCR, yet TCRdb's version contains in-frame clones alone and is incomplete. The sample has approximately 100,000 clones, just under 95% seen once. Specimen: non-Treg CD4+ T cells sorted from blood. These receptors came from a human donor in good health.

The gene calls are TRBV27 and TRBJ1-1, with a tentative D call TRBD1 (5 bases). Trimming left V 1 base short and J 7 bases short, with 13 bases between. The germline gives CDR1 MNHEY, CDR2 SMNVEV (reference sequence). CDR3 size: 14 residues. CDR3 residues: CASSLYSGEGEAFF. CDR3 nucleotide sequence: TGTGCCAGCAGTTTATATTCGGGGGAAGGTGAAGCTTTCTTT.

V is TRBV27 and J is TRBJ2-5, with 12 bases identical to TRBD2. The J segment lost 3 bases and the V segment lost 9 bases, leaving 8 bases of the junction unmatched. The germline V gene encodes CDR1 MNHEY and CDR2 SMNVEV (reference sequence). The CDR3 totals 15 residues. CDR3 bases: TGTGCCAGGACACTACTAGCGGGAGGCGAAGAGACCCAGTACTTC. Translation: CARTLLAGGEETQYF.

CDR3 sequence: CASSKPDLRKTLAGGPHNEQFF. The CDR3 DNA reads as TGTGCCAGCAGCAAACCCGACCTCCGAAAGACCTTAGCGGGAGGTCCCCACAATGAGCAGTTCTTC. The chain has TRBV13 and TRBJ2-1; 10 bases are a match to TRBD2. The ends lost 5 bases at V and 5 bases at J; junction bases unmatched: 27. Germline assignment: CDR1 PRHDT and CDR2 FYEKMQ (reference sequence). This CDR3 spans 22 amino acids.

The genes are TRBV10-3 and TRBJ1-5, with D possibly TRBD1 on 6 matching bases. Germline V lookup: CDR1 ENHRY, CDR2 SYGVKD. This CDR3 has 14 amino acids. V lost 6 bases to trimming and J lost 0 bases, with 9 bases between them. The CDR3 DNA follows: TGTGCCATCAGCCGGGACATTAGCAATCAGCCCCAGCATTTT. The encoded protein is CAISRDISNQPQHF.

This clone was picked up one time. The V gene is TRBV28, the J gene TRBJ2-7, with 8 nucleotides matching TRBD1. Per germline, CDR1 MDHEN and CDR2 SYDVKM. With 6 bases clipped from V and 3 bases from J, the junction kept 10 bases outside the gene matches. The CDR3 is made up of 15 amino acids. The CDR3 nucleotides read TGTGCCAGCAGGGGCATACAGGGGGTAATCTACGAGCAGTACTTC. This translates into CASRGIQGVIYEQYF. Full variable domain (rest looked up from reference TRBV28 and TRBJ2-7): DVKVTQSSRYLVKRTGEKVFLECVQDMDHENMFWYRQDPGLGLRLIYFSYDVKMKEKGDIPEGYSVSREKKERFSLILESASTNQTSMYLCASRGIQGVIYEQYFGPGTRLTVT.

The V gene is TRBV18, the J gene TRBJ2-1; the D call may be TRBD1 or TRBD2 (7 bases each). Trimming shortened V by 2 bases and J by 7 bases, and 12 bases separated the two germline ends. The CDR3 length is 14 residues. Germline CDR1 is KGHSH and CDR2 is LQKENI. CDR3: CASSPNRGGNEQFF. The CDR3 coding sequence is TGTGCCAGCTCACCAAACAGGGGAGGGAATGAGCAGTTCTTC.

The chain is built from TRBV28 and TRBJ2-3; D perhaps matches TRBD2 (6 bases). From germline, CDR1 is MDHEN and CDR2 SYDVKM. Trimming stripped 7 bases from V and 2 bases from J, with 19 bases between. The CDR3 has 16 residues. The CDR3 DNA reads TGTGCCAGCACCGTGGGTCTCACGGGGGTCACAGATACGCAGTATTTT. It encodes CASTVGLTGVTDTQYF.

The chain carries TRBV19 and TRBJ1-5; D remains ambiguous. Germline V gene lookup returns CDR1 LNHDA and CDR2 SQIVND (reference sequence). V was shortened by 7 bases and J by 3 bases, with 13 bases between the two germline ends. This CDR3 is 14 amino acids long. CDR3 DNA: TGTGCCAGTACCCTCCGGGGTCTCAATCAGCCCCAGCATTTT. It codes for CASTLRGLNQPQHF.

V and J are TRBV4-2 and TRBJ2-2; 8 bases are shared with TRBD2. V gave up 0 bases and J gave up 0 bases; unmatched junction bases: 3. Germline V lookup: CDR1 LGHNA, CDR2 YNFKEQ. The CDR3 has 17 residues. The CDR3: CASSQDPTSANTGELFF. In DNA, the CDR3 is TGTGCCAGCAGCCAAGACCCGACTAGCGCGAACACCGGGGAGCTGTTTTTT.

The chain uses TRBV7-6 and TRBJ1-2; 9 positions match TRBD1. The CDR3 is made up of 19 amino acids. Germline lookup yields CDR1 SGHVS and CDR2 FNYEAQ. With 0 bases clipped from V and 7 bases from J, the junction kept 18 bases outside the gene matches. DNA of the CDR3: TGTGCCAGCAGCTTAGCGTCCGGGACAGGGATCCCAGGGCTCCCTGGCTACACCTTC. It specifies CASSLASGTGIPGLPGYTF.

The chain has TRBV5-8 and TRBJ2-2; 8 bases agree with TRBD2. Germline V gene data show CDR1 as SGHTS and CDR2 as YDEGEE. This CDR3 is 16 amino acids long. Unmatched junction bases numbered 4, after V lost 0 bases and J lost 3 bases. CDR3 nucleotides: TGTGCCAGCAGCTTGGTATCCGGGAGGGACACCGGGGAGCTGTTTTTT. It specifies CASSLVSGRDTGELFF.

The rearrangement uses TRBV15 and TRBJ2-5; no clear D. With 0 bases removed from V and 7 bases from J, the gap between germline ends came to 6 bases. The V gene's germline CDR1 is LNHNV and CDR2 YYDKDF (reference sequence). This CDR3 has 12 residues. The CDR3 DNA is TGTGCCACCAGCAGAGATGGCGGGACCCAGTACTTC. Residues: CATSRDGGTQYF.

With regard to this clone: At one end the junction does not follow the germline gene, possibly because of a read error. The CDR3 nucleotides are TGTGCCAGCATAAGGACGGGTGCTCATTTT. It yields the protein CASIRTGAHF. The chain couples TRBV2 to TRBJ2-3; D uncertain. This CDR3 region has 10 residues. Germline lookup yields CDR1 SNHLY and CDR2 FYNNEI.

The chain has TRBV7-9 and TRBJ1-5; D remains unclear. Germline CDR1 SEHNR, CDR2 FQNEAQ (reference sequence). The CDR3 contains 15 residues. Trimming pared 1 base from V and 6 bases from J, leaving 13 bases between. CDR3 protein: CASSLDGDVGQPQHF. DNA of the CDR3: TGTGCCAGCAGCTTAGATGGAGATGTGGGTCAGCCCCAGCATTTT.

This chain joins TRBV25-1 and TRBJ2-7; 7 nucleotides line up with TRBD2. CDR1 and CDR2 from the germline V gene are MGHDK and SYGVNS. CDR3 length: 14 residues. V was pared by 4 bases and J by 2 bases, with 5 bases of the junction left unmatched. DNA for the CDR3: TGTGCCAGCAGTGGTCCGGGACTAACCTACGAGCAGTACTTC. It codes for CASSGPGLTYEQYF.

The V call is TRBV5-8, the J call TRBJ2-7, with 10 bases matching TRBD1. Germline V gives CDR1 SGHTS, CDR2 YDEGEE. The CDR3 has 14 amino acids. V gave up 4 bases and J gave up 10 bases; unmatched junction bases: 11. CDR3 in amino acids: CASSGDRGSRRQYF. Here the CDR3 DNA reads TGTGCCAGCAGCGGGGACAGGGGCTCGAGGCGCCAGTACTTC. Full variable domain (rest looked up from reference TRBV5-8 and TRBJ2-7): EAGVTQSPTHLIKTRGQQATLRCSPISGHTSVYWYQQALGLGLQFLLWYDEGEERNRGNFPPRFSGRQFPNYSSELNVNALELEDSALYLCASSGDRGSRRQYFGPGTRLTVT.

The rearrangement uses TRBV27 and TRBJ2-6; the D is unclear. Germline V gene sequence: CDR1 MNHEY, CDR2 SMNVEV (reference sequence). With 9 bases removed from V and 0 bases from J, the gap between germline ends came to 9 bases. The CDR3 is 14 amino acids. The CDR3 sequence: CASKTFSGANVLTF. CDR3 nucleotide sequence: TGTGCCAGTAAGACTTTCTCTGGGGCCAACGTCCTGACTTTC.